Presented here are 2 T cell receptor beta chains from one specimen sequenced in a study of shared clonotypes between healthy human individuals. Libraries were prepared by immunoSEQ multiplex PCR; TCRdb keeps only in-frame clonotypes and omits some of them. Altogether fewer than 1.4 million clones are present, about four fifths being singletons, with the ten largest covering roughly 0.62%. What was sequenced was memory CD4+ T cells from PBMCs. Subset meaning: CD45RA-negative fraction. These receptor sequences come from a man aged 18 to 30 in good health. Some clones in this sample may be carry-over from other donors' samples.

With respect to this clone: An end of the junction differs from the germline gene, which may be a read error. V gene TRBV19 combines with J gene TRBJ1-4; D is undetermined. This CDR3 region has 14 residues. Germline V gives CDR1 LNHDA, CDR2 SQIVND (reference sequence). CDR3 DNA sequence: TGTGCCAGTAGTCTAGAAAGTGCGAATGAAAAACTGTTTTTT. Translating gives CASSLESANEKLFF.

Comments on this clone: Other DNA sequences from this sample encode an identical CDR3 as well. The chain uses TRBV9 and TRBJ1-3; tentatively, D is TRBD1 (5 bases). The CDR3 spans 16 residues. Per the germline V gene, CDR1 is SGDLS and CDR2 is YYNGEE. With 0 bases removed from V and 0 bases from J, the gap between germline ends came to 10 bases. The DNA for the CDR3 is TGTGCCAGCAGCGTAGGGGGCCTACTCTCTGGAAACACCATATATTTT. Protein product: CASSVGGLLSGNTIYF.